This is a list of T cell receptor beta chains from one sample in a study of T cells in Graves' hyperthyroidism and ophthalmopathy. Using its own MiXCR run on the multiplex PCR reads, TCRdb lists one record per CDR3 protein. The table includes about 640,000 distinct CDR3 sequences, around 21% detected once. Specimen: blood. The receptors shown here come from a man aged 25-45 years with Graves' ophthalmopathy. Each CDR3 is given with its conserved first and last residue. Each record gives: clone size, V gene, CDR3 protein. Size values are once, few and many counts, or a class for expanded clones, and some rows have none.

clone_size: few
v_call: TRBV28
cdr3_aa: CASLTSLGSSYNSPLHF

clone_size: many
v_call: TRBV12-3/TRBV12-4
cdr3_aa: CASSLQGGYGYTF

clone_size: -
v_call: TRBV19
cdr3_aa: CASSISRQNTGELFF

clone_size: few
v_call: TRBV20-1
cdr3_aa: CSASTGANYGYTF

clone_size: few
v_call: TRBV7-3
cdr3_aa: CASRAGTSSTDTQYF

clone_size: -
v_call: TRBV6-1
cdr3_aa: CASKGSGRDYNEQFF

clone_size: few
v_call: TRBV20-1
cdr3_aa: CSARVVLADNEQFF

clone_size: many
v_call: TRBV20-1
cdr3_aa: CSASTQMNTEAFF

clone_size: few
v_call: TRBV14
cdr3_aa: CASSQVSFGKNIQYF

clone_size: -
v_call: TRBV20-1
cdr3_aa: CSAIPVSHYGYTF

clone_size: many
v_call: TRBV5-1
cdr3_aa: CASSFGQTGMNTEAFF

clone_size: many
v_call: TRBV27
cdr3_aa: CASRAWAQRDAQITDTQYF

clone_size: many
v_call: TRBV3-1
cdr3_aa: CASSETSGIYEQYF

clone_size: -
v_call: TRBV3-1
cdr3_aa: CAAGEGSYNSPLHF

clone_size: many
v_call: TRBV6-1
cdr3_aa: CASSYEGQALWETQYF

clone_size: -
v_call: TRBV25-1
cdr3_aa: CASPSWGRGRRGANVLTF

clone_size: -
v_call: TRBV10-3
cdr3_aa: CAISDVDVNTGELFF

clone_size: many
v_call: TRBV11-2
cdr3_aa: CASSPGLTRTDTQYF

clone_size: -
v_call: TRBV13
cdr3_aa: CASSSITSSGEEYNEQFF

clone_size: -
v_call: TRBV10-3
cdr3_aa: CAIKGGRGEKLFF

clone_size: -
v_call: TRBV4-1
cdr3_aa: CASSQGSGRSYEQYF

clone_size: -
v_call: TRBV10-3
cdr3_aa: CAISAREGPDTQYF

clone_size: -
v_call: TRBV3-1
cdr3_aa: CASSQGIIYEQYF

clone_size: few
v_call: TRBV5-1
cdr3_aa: CASSQAGGPSEQFF

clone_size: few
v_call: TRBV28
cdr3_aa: CASIPRGYEKLFF

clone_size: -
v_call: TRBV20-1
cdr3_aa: CSARSRDRGPYEQYF

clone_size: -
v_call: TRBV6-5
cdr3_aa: CASSYSFGEAFF

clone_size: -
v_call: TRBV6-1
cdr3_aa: CASRNEVQQYF

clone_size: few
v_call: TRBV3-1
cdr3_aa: CASSRKAGANVLTF

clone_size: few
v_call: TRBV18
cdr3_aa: CASSPYLGEGTGELFF